This TCR beta chain derives from a study of vaccination and CD4 T cells after COVID-19. Looking at the study overall: The peptides that stimulated the cells were overlapping spike peptides from SARS-CoV-2, HCoV-NL63, HCoV-OC43 and HCoV-229E.

Regarding this clonotype: What it recognizes is unknown.

Cultured CD4+ T cell DNA was sequenced using the Oncomine TCR Beta short-read assay. MiXCR was run by TCRdb on the PCR reads, yielding one entry per CDR3 protein. The sample has around 9,600 distinct CDR3 sequences, 40% to 65% seen once; the top ten hold roughly 22%. The V end was cut by 1 base, the J end by 1 base, with 7 bases between. The CDR3 has 14 residues. Germline V gene lookup returns CDR1 SGHNT and CDR2 YENEEA. Indicated treatment: 10-day PBMC culture with coronavirus spike peptide pools or control peptides (ViraFEST assay). The specimen was CD4+ T cells from blood, cultured in vitro. The clonotype comes from a human donor who had recovered from COVID-19. The chain employs TRBV11-3 and TRBJ1-1; the D is unclear. CDR3 bases: TGTGCCAGCAGCTTAGTAGCGGGGAACACTGAAGCTTTCTTT. It specifies CASSLVAGNTEAFF.